This T cell receptor beta chain was captured in a study of tumour-infiltrating T cells in Burkitt lymphoma. About the research overall: Patients covered every epidemiological subtype of Burkitt lymphoma. Repertoire clonality predicted overall and progression-free survival. Study outcomes and limitations: Public clonotypes, several, appeared across numerous Burkitt lymphoma patients.

As to this clone: The target antigen is unknown.

Measured with immunoSEQ multiplex PCR; TCRdb has only the in-frame clones, and not every one. In the table there are 45,000 to 60,000 clones, less than 35% of which are singletons. Germline lookup yields CDR1 LNHDA and CDR2 SQIVND (reference sequence). V trimming: 3 bases; J trimming: 3 bases; junction bases outside the gene matches: 5. The CDR3 totals 16 residues. Sequenced sample: tumor tissue. This clonotype originated in a human donor with Burkitt lymphoma. This chain joins TRBV19 and TRBJ2-3; TRBD1 agrees at 11 bases. CDR3 sequence reads: CASSILGQGATDTQYF. The CDR3 DNA sequence: TGTGCCAGTAGTATTCTAGGACAGGGGGCTACAGATACGCAGTATTTT.